This T cell receptor (beta chain) was retrieved from a study of spatial heterogeneity in lung cancer (dated 2019 in TCRdb). At the level of the whole study: Beta-chain transcripts were consistently detected in greater numbers than alpha-chain transcripts, which likely reflected higher beta-chain transcript abundance. Both alpha and beta chains were TCR-sequenced in around 230 tumor regions, fewer than 80 matched nontumor lung samples and around 54 PBMC samples obtained at surgery. The study quantitatively compared TCR alpha and beta repertoires across multiple tumor regions, matched nontumor lung and blood in non-small cell lung cancer. Nonsynonymous mutation counts, determined by whole-exome sequencing of tumor tissue, were related to TCR repertoire features. In the raw uncorrected reads, each unique combination of TCR and UMI appeared more than ten times on average. A strong correlation was found between TCR transcript counts in tumor regions and a T cell transcriptional module score from matched bulk RNA-seq. Points the paper makes about the study in general: Confirming at a functional level the hypothesis that regional TCRs recognize regional mutations was considered to require additional single-cell paired TCR alpha and beta sequencing. The tumor nonsynonymous mutation count correlated with the number of expanded alpha and beta TCRs within the tumor. Estimated TCR-seq coverage of tumor T cells was only about 6.5% for alpha chains and approximately 12% for beta chains. Counts of ubiquitous and regional expanded TCRs were found to correlate with counts of ubiquitous and regional nonsynonymous mutations, respectively.

This clonotype is labeled medium-sized (0.01 to 0.1%). The antigen it binds to is not known. Nothing much larger sits one base from this clone, and base qualities are not available. Being off target in a library aimed at alpha chains, this beta chain has a size of little meaning. Library preparation employed 5' RACE. Sequencing took place on a NextSeq 500. In the TCR library protocol, a unique molecular identifier was attached to each TCR cDNA molecule so that PCR and sequencing errors could be corrected. As for the authors' bioinformatics: Decombinator tools were used for TCR identification, UMI-based error correction and CDR3 extraction. TCRs above a frequency of 2 per 1,000, corresponding to the top 1% of the tumor frequency distribution, were defined as expanded. Expanded tumor TCRs were classed as regional if statistically deemed absent (corrected P<0.05) from at least one tumor region, otherwise ubiquitous. Each repertoire was subsampled 100 times to 5,000 TCRs, after which Renyi diversity was computed with the R vegan package. CDR3 similarity networks were constructed using string-kernel similarity of amino acid triplets, with links drawn between CDR3s whose pairwise similarity was above 0.82. TCRdb reprocessing: public reads trimmed at Q25 with fastp, clones called with MiXCR, in-frame beta chains kept. Here each entry gathers all rows of one CDR3 protein and keeps the most common genes and DNA. The V and J calls and clone size are TCRdb's, not the authors'. The sample table lists approximately 7,600 distinct CDR3 sequences, 11% to 15% of them with a count of one. The leading ten clones occupy around 9% of the sample.

The time point label of this sample denotes: sample taken at primary tumor resection. Samples were obtained from approximately 70 patients with early-stage, untreated non-small cell lung cancer from the lung TRACERx cohort. TCR sequencing used whole RNA extracted from tumor and nontumor lung tissue, or from cryopreserved PBMC samples, without cell sorting. A patient was chosen for TCR sequencing only when enough RNA was available from at least two tumor regions. Tumor and adjacent nontumor lung specimens were reviewed by a lung pathologist before selection. CDR1 and CDR2 are read off the germline V gene as KGHDR and SFDVKD. Spanning cysteine to phenylalanine, the CDR3 consists of 17 amino acids. Just the 51-base CDR3 DNA is kept, in frame starting at base 1. Unmatched junction bases come to 8, with V trimmed by 4 bases and J by 1 base.

Sequenced material: lung tumor tissue, taken at surgery. The clonotype was recovered from a female donor with early-stage non-small cell lung cancer. The chain couples TRBV24-1 to TRBJ2-2; 7 middle bases align to TRBD1. CDR3 loop: CATSDTNRGRNTGELFF. The bases are TGTGCCACCAGTGACACAAACAGGGGAAGGAACACCGGGGAGCTGTTTTTT.